This T cell receptor (beta chain) emerged from a study of cytomegalovirus exposure and HLA in healthy donors (dated by TCRdb to about 2017). About the study as a whole: According to an earlier analysis of several hundred of the donors, some 170 million T cells yielded over 100 million unique TCR beta sequences and about 300 Gb of sequence data. About 280 gigabases of sequencing data and approximately 91 million unique TCR sequences made up an early release that covered 500 to 700 HLA-typed donors. Of the 300 to 500 genotyped donors, 70% to 90% were placed in the genetic ancestry cluster associated with self-reported Caucasian donors. The aim of the study was to test whether cataloging public T cell receptors could identify signatures of past pathogen exposure. The T cell repertoires of 670 or so subjects were profiled by immunosequencing and related to cytomegalovirus serostatus. Besides the first cohort of under 700 subjects, a separate validation cohort made up of 90 to 150 different subjects was used. The study combined high-throughput TCR immunosequencing, statistical association of individual TCRs with disease status, and machine learning to predict cytomegalovirus infection status. In a later analysis, previously published TCR beta repertoires from 666 donors were re-analyzed and high-resolution HLA genotyping was added so that TCR occurrence patterns could be studied. Rather than using new phenotypic data, the later analysis identified candidate immune exposures from TCR beta sequences and from how often those sequences occurred across donors. In an earlier analysis of over 550 of the donors, high-throughput TCR beta sequencing was used to judge whether each TCR beta V gene segment behaved as functional or pseudogenic. Donor age, sex, ethnicity and CMV serostatus were compiled together with the repertoire data. A later genetic analysis used genome-wide SNP genotypes for about 60% of the roughly 670 donors, treating that subset as a discovery cohort. Every repertoire in the discovery cohort had been generated on one and the same sequencing platform. Both class I and class II loci were covered by HLA typing, at four-digit resolution. The number of typed donors differed by locus: about 620-630 for A, B, C, DRB1 and DQB1; 522 for DQA1; 606 for DPA1; and around 450 for DPB1. Because of strong linkage in the cohort, 4 to 6 DR-DQ haplotypes were treated as single units for association and clustering. Among around 400 genotyped donors of the cohort, an average of around 250,000 unique TCR beta nucleotide sequences was sequenced per donor, of which about 19% were non-productive.

Taken from cysteine to phenylalanine, the CDR3 has 16 residues. Here the CDR3 DNA is all that survives: 48 bases in frame from base 1. The trim is 4 bases for V and 5 bases for J, with a gap of 18 bases between the germline ends. From the germline V gene, CDR1 is MNHNS and CDR2 is SASEGT. Receptor libraries were prepared by the immunoSEQ multiplex PCR assay. The multiplex PCR relied on a mix of 60 forward primers for TCR Vbeta segments and 13 reverse primers for TCR Jbeta segments. Amplification of the CDR3 region of rearranged TCR beta genes was performed with a multiplex PCR assay on genomic DNA. The amplified TCR beta libraries were sequenced on the Illumina HiSeq System as 87-base-pair reads. The paper's data handling went like this. A later analysis counted approximately 76 million unique TCR beta chains across the approximately 700 repertoires, and around 12 million of these chains were shared by at least two donors. To remove PCR and sequencing errors, raw reads were error-corrected and collapsed into unique sequences using a nearest-neighbor algorithm that merged closely related sequences. Alignment of CDR3 sequences to IMGT reference sequences was used to assign V, D and J gene segments. For a sequence to be retained, at least a six-nucleotide match to both a V gene segment and a J gene segment was required. Rearrangements were classified as productive when the CDR3 lacked stop codons and remained in frame with V and J, and all other rearrangements were classified as non-productive. Following IMGT convention, CDR3 was defined as the stretch from the second conserved V-encoded cysteine up to the conserved J-encoded phenylalanine. Sequences without an unambiguous match to a single V gene segment were excluded from the earlier analysis of almost 600 of the donors. In an earlier analysis of approximately 560 of the donors, a V segment was called functional when productive rearrangements were above 56.7%, and segregating when the standard deviation between donors exceeded 5%. A statistical classification framework was built for diagnosing cytomegalovirus status from the catalog of TCR beta chain sequences. In a later analysis, V and J genes were assigned by comparing TCR nucleotide sequences against IMGT/GENE-DB human TR gene sequences. Using the TCRdist pipeline, a later analysis assigned CDR3 sequences along with most-parsimonious VDJ recombination scenarios. In a later analysis, each TCR beta chain was defined by its CDR3 amino acid sequence together with its V-gene family, and reads lacking a unique V-gene family were excluded. As a way to deal with suspected cross-contamination and a sequencing artifact, a later analysis dropped approximately 570 nucleotide sequences that were highly shared and had low generation probability. For each public chain, a later analysis derived a clonal expansion index from normalized ranks of inferred template counts within each repertoire. In a later analysis, generation probabilities were computed using a VDJ recombination model fitted to out-of-frame rearrangements, and the results were checked against IGoR. Hypergeometric tests were used in a later analysis to score TCR-TCR, TCR-HLA and TCR-CMV co-occurrence, with a repertoire-size bias correction applied to the TCR pairs. False discovery rates were estimated in a later analysis by permuting HLA or CMV assignments 20 times. In a later analysis, co-occurring TCRs were grouped with DBSCAN, and TCRdist sequence similarity was added when clustering was performed within HLA-allele-positive subsets. Co-occurrence clustering excluded repertoires with fewer than 30,000 or more than 120,000 public chains, plus five with anomalous nucleotide sharing. TCRdb provides this immuneACCESS table in a form limited to in-frame rearrangements. Some clones are lacking; in checked studies, under half of them reflect an unresolved V gene, and why the rest are absent is not known. V and J calls and clone size follow that table, whereas D and trimming were derived from the DNA. The sample has about 110,000 clones on record, 60% to 75% of them singletons. 7.8% of the sample is taken by the ten largest.

This clone has a handful of counts. Which antigen it targets is not known. Per-nucleotide qualities are absent, and no much larger clonotype sits a single base away. The cohort comprised around 700 healthy bone marrow donors. At the time of sampling, all cohort members were nominally healthy, though unrecorded immune exposures were likely present. The donor was CMV seronegative and was included in the group of approximately 350 seronegative cohort members. A peripheral blood sample was collected from each donor, and TCR beta sequencing was performed on peripheral blood mononuclear cells. The Qiagen DNeasy Blood Extraction Kit was used to extract genomic DNA from the blood cell samples. Beyond this particular receptor, the publication reports: In a later genetic analysis, fewer N-insertions in productive TCRs were reported among donors in an Asian-associated ancestry cluster than the roughly 670-donor mean. The sequencing pipeline was judged likely to have produced a cluster of highly shared sequence variants as a technical artifact. In a later analysis, several top co-occurrence clusters were reported to appear linked to parvovirus B19, influenza, CMV and Epstein-Barr virus. Roughly uniform sequencing depth across donors was assumed in presence/absence analyses, although this assumption may not hold. Correlated functional status among segregating V segments might reflect linkage disequilibrium, but an unknown experimental factor could not be ruled out. A later analysis found that most CMV-associated TCR beta chains appeared HLA-restricted, with HLA associations seemingly driven largely by CMV exposure. Some IMGT-functional V segments, including TRBV6-2 and TRBV6-3, could not be told apart with the 87-base-pair reads, so those segments were excluded. An association between a missense DCLRE1C variant and V-gene and J-gene trimming of TCR beta chains was found in a later genetic analysis and replicated in an independent cohort. At a false discovery rate of 0.05, a later analysis linked 15,000 to 20,000 TCR beta sequences to specific HLA alleles. In a later analysis, TCR association rates were found to vary across HLA loci, with the most associated TCRs seen for DRB1 alleles and the fewest for HLA-C alleles. The earlier analysis of 587 of the donors excluded 15 to 20 rarely observed V segments, including chromosome 9 orphons, because counts were too low. A further reported finding was that TCR beta sequences accurately predicted the HLA-A and HLA-B alleles for most subjects in the first cohort. Most TCR sequences were seen in very few donors, while some public TCRs were found in many individuals. In vitro tests confirmed that a few of the cytomegalovirus-associated TCR beta chains recognize cytomegalovirus antigens. Because some donors lacked HLA typing at each locus, the association tests relied only on the typed subset. In an earlier analysis of around 600 of the donors, most TCR beta V segments were observed in productive rearrangements about 90% or about 30% of the time, broadly matching IMGT annotations. Strong co-occurrence of HLA alleles, especially DR and DQ, made assigning TCR associations to individual alleles difficult. In this cohort, only TCR beta chains were sequenced, and detectable features were limited by the absence of alpha or paired-chain data. The study gave a list of 150 to 200 TCR beta chains associated with cytomegalovirus. The classifier was reported to diagnose cytomegalovirus status with high specificity and sensitivity in both the original and validation cohorts. CMV serostatus was the only immune exposure information available for the cohort. In a later analysis, HLA-associated TCR beta chains were found to be more clonally expanded and to have lower generation probabilities than equally common non-associated chains. The authors suggested that the approach could potentially be generalized to other disease states and immunological phenotypes.

This receptor chain uses TRBV6-1 and TRBJ2-4; the D gene identity is not certain. The sequence came from a man aged 25-45 years in good health and CMV-seronegative. Sequenced sample: PBMCs. The bases are TGTGCCAGCAGTGCTCCTGACCTCCAGGTACAAAACATTCAGTACTTC. It encodes CASSAPDLQVQNIQYF.